This entry lists 21 T cell receptor beta chains sequenced from one sample in a study of T cell clones after liver transplantation. Profiling relied on immunoSEQ multiplex PCR, and the TCRdb table lists in-frame clones only, not all of them. Of roughly 120,000 clones in the sample, approximately 90% were seen once. This specimen was CD4+ T cells from blood, taken 12 months after liver transplant. The receptors originated from a human patient who received a liver transplant. Some T cells here may be from the graft donor.

This clone has a handful of counts. The chain carries TRBV9 and TRBJ2-7, with unresolved D. CDR3 length equals 15 residues. V dropped 3 bases and J dropped 5 bases, with 18 bases sitting between them. The germline V gene encodes CDR1 SGDLS and CDR2 YYNGEE. The CDR3 DNA follows: TGTGCCAGCAGCGCCCCTTCCAGCGCGAGCCACGAGCAGTACTTC. Its protein is CASSAPSSASHEQYF.

The gene calls are TRBV6-6 and TRBJ1-1, with 7 bases that match TRBD1. CDR1 and CDR2 (germline): MNHNY, SVGAGI (reference sequence). V trimming: 0 bases; J trimming: 1 base; junction bases outside the gene matches: 5. CDR3 size: 16 residues. The DNA for the CDR3 is TGTGCCAGCAGTTACTCGTATCCAGGGGGGAACACTGAAGCTTTCTTT. This sequence encodes CASSYSYPGGNTEAFF.

This clone was detected only once. The chain is built from TRBV12-5 and TRBJ2-5; the match to TRBD1 covers 9 bases. Germline V CDR1 and CDR2: LGHNT, FRNRAP. There are 15 residues in the CDR3. Trimming took 1 base from V and 9 from J; bases not matched to a gene: 9. The CDR3, as DNA: TGTGCTAGTGGTTTGGGCTCTACAGGGGGCGAGGCCCAGTACTTC. It encodes CASGLGSTGGEAQYF.

The rearrangement uses TRBV6-5 and TRBJ2-6, with D hard to call. The CDR3 is 15 amino acids. Germline V lookup: CDR1 MNHEY, CDR2 SVGAGI. The ends were cut back, 7 bases at V and 0 bases at J, with 10 bases in the middle. In DNA form, the CDR3 reads TGTGCCAGCACTACGGCCCGCTCTGGGGCCAACGTCCTGACTTTC. Protein product: CASTTARSGANVLTF.

This rearrangement joins TRBV5-1 to TRBJ2-7; D uncertain. With 0 bases removed from V and 3 bases from J, the gap between germline ends came to 10 bases. CDR3 length equals 14 residues. Per the germline V gene, CDR1 is SGHRS and CDR2 is YFSETQ. CDR3 region: CASSLGGSIYEQYF. In DNA form, the CDR3 reads TGCGCCAGCAGCTTGGGAGGCAGTATCTACGAGCAGTACTTC.

V and J are TRBV7-2 and TRBJ2-7; perhaps TRBD1 as D (6 bases). Germline loops: CDR1 SGHTA, CDR2 FQGNSA. The CDR3 consists of 15 residues. V was shortened by 3 bases and J by 2 bases, with 14 bases between the two germline ends. The CDR3 here is CASSFFTGITYEQYF. The DNA of the CDR3 is TGTGCCAGCAGCTTCTTTACAGGGATTACCTACGAGCAGTACTTC. Variable domain in full (rest from reference TRBV7-2 and TRBJ2-7): GAGVSQSPSNKVTEKGKDVELRCDPISGHTALYWYRQSLGQGLEFLIYFQGNSAPDKSGLPSDRFSAERTGGSVSTLTIQRTQQEDSAVYLCASSFFTGITYEQYFGPGTRLTVT.

The chain combines TRBV5-1 with TRBJ2-3, with D tentatively TRBD2 (6 bases). Per germline, CDR1 SGHRS and CDR2 YFSETQ. Between the trimmed V and J ends, which lost 7 bases and 4 bases, there was a span of 13 bases. The CDR3 covers 13 residues. The CDR3 here is CASGLTSADTQYF. For the CDR3, the DNA is TGCGCCAGCGGGTTGACTAGTGCAGATACGCAGTATTTT.

In this sample, this clone turned up once. For the CDR3, the DNA is TGTGCCAGCAGTTCCGGACAGGGGCTAGCCAAAAACATTCAGTACTTC. Residues: CASSSGQGLAKNIQYF. The rearrangement links TRBV28 to TRBJ2-4, with TRBD1 matching 9 bases. Germline CDR1 MDHEN, CDR2 SYDVKM. The CDR3 length is 16 residues. V trimming: 4 bases; J trimming: 0 bases; junction bases outside the gene matches: 4.

J is TRBJ2-7 and V is TRBV12-5; D tentatively fits TRBD1 or TRBD2 (5 bases each). This CDR3 comprises 14 residues. V shed 7 bases and J shed 3 bases, with 16 bases lying between them. Germline V lookup: CDR1 LGHNT, CDR2 FRNRAP. The CDR3 nucleotides are TGTGCTAGTGCCCTTTGGGACCGCATCTACGAGCAGTACTTC. Translated: CASALWDRIYEQYF.

The V call is TRBV5-5, the J call TRBJ1-5; D is undetermined. The CDR3 covers 15 residues. The germline CDR1 and CDR2 sequences are SGHKS and YYEKEE (reference sequence). V gave up 0 bases and J gave up 7 bases, with 14 bases separating them. Here the CDR3 DNA reads TGTGCCAGCAGCTTGGCAGGAGGTGGGAGACAGCCCCAGCATTTT. Amino acid sequence: CASSLAGGGRQPQHF.

V is TRBV4-1 and J is TRBJ2-2; D gene ambiguous. The V end was cut by 4 bases, the J end by 2 bases, with 14 bases between. Germline CDR1 MGHRA, CDR2 YSYEKL. The CDR3 contains 16 residues. As DNA, the CDR3 is TGCGCCAGCAGCCGAGTCCAGAAGGATAACACCGGGGAGCTGTTTTTT. Translation: CASSRVQKDNTGELFF.

V usage is TRBV28 and J usage is TRBJ1-5; no clear D. Per germline, CDR1 MDHEN and CDR2 SYDVKM. With 8 bases removed from V and 0 bases from J, the gap between germline ends came to 11 bases. The CDR3 spans 14 residues. CDR3 region: CASQTLYSNQPQHF. CDR3 in DNA: TGTGCCAGCCAGACACTCTATAGCAATCAGCCCCAGCATTTT.

The chain is built from TRBV6-5 and TRBJ1-2; the D gene is possibly TRBD1 (5 bases). This CDR3 is 14 amino acids long. The V and J ends lost 3 bases and 7 bases respectively, with 15 bases between them. Germline CDR1 reads MNHEY; CDR2 reads SVGAGI. The CDR3 DNA reads as TGTGCCAGCAGTTATTCAGGGCTGGCAGCTGGCTACACCTTC. It encodes CASSYSGLAAGYTF.

For the CDR3, the DNA is TGTGCCATCAACCGGGCTCGGGAGACCCAGTACTTC. It is translated as CAINRARETQYF. The V gene is TRBV19, the J gene TRBJ2-5; D unclear. The CDR3 totals 12 residues. Germline V gene sequence: CDR1 LNHDA, CDR2 SQIVND (reference sequence). V dropped 10 bases and J dropped 5 bases, with 14 bases sitting between them.

The rearrangement joins TRBV5-1 to TRBJ2-2; tentatively, D is TRBD1 (6 bases). CDR1 is SGHRS, CDR2 YFSETQ, per germline. CDR3 size: 16 residues. V shed 0 bases and J shed 2 bases, with 11 bases lying between them. The CDR3 coding sequence is TGCGCCAGCAGCTTGGTGTTGGGGGCTAACACCGGGGAGCTGTTTTTT. Translation gives CASSLVLGANTGELFF.

This chain joins TRBV6-5 and TRBJ2-7, with TRBD1 matching 7 bases. The CDR3 runs to 14 residues. V lost 6 bases to trimming and J lost 0 bases; unmatched junction nucleotides: 5. In germline, CDR1 is MNHEY, CDR2 SVGAGI. The CDR3 nucleotides read TGTGCCAGCAGCACAGGGGCCGACTCCTACGAGCAGTACTTC. Residues: CASSTGADSYEQYF.

The chain has TRBV9 and TRBJ2-3; the match to TRBD2 covers 12 bases. This CDR3 has 17 amino acids. The germline V gene has CDR1 SGDLS and CDR2 YYNGEE. V was pared by 1 base and J by 8 bases, with 11 bases of the junction left unmatched. The CDR3 DNA is TGTGCCAGCAGCGTATCCGACCGACTAGCGGGAGATGGTACGCAGTATTTT. Translation gives CASSVSDRLAGDGTQYF.

DNA of the CDR3: TGTGCTAGTGGTCCACGGGACGGGGAGCTGTTTTTT. This codes for CASGPRDGELFF. The V and J genes are TRBV12-5 and TRBJ2-2; D may be TRBD2 (5 bases). This CDR3 has 12 amino acids. Trimming took off 5 bases at V and 7 bases at J, with 8 bases between the two ends. The germline gives CDR1 LGHNT, CDR2 FRNRAP.

The DNA for the CDR3 is TGTGCCAGCAGCCAAGGGCTGGGTAGCGGGAGCACAGATACGCAGTATTTT. This encodes CASSQGLGSGSTDTQYF. V is TRBV4-2 and J is TRBJ2-3, with 7 bases that match TRBD2. With V trimmed by 1 base and J by 0 bases, 7 bases remained unmatched. The CDR3 is 17 amino acids. The germline V gene has CDR1 LGHNA and CDR2 YNFKEQ.

Only one count was recorded for this clone. The chain is built from TRBV19 and TRBJ2-4; TRBD1 matches 7 bases. CDR3 size: 16 residues. V lost 4 bases, J lost 1 base, and 7 bases stayed unmatched. Per the germline V gene, CDR1 is LNHDA and CDR2 is SQIVND (reference sequence). CDR3 DNA sequence: TGTGCCAGTAGTACCCGACAGGGTAGGGCCAAAAACATTCAGTACTTC. Translated, it gives CASSTRQGRAKNIQYF.

This clone was recorded only once. This chain links TRBV7-2 with TRBJ2-7; TRBD2 matches at 10 bases. Trimming cost V 1 base and J 12 bases; bases outside gene matches: 6. This CDR3 comprises 13 residues. From germline, CDR1 is SGHTA and CDR2 FQGNSA. Here the CDR3 reads CASSLEVSGRLYF. CDR3 in DNA: TGTGCCAGCAGCTTAGAGGTTAGCGGGAGGTTGTACTTC.